The source of this TCR beta chain is a study of chemoradiotherapy in HPV16-positive cancers (dated by TCRdb to 2021 to 2024). Notes on the research overall: Functional T-cell assays on cells from two HPV16-positive patients defined candidate HPV-specific T-cell clones and common TCR motifs. The study asked whether T-cell immunity against the HPV oncoproteins E6 and E7 changes during chemoradiotherapy and whether it affects survival. TCR repertoires from over 75 patients with HPV-related cancers were then used to track the candidate HPV-specific TCRs and motifs.

Note on this clone: The antigen it binds to is not known. No base qualities exist here, and no much larger clone lies one base off it.

Library prep was done by the immunoSEQ multiplex PCR assay. This is the immuneACCESS table as TCRdb keeps it, with only in-frame sequences that have V and J called. A part of the clones is gone; compared with another copy, unresolved V genes explain less than half, and the rest is unexplained. The sample table contains under 15,000 clones; only one count was recorded for 76% of them. The ten largest clones capture approximately 2.2% of the sample. Study-wide findings and limitations: Only a couple of HPV16-positive patients were used to derive the functional definition of HPV-specific T cells, and the survival association was reported for HPV16-positive patients. Expansion of candidate HPV-specific clones and E7-related TCR motifs was observed in the tumor microenvironment during treatment, whereas no such expansion was observed for non-HPV-specific T cells. Among HPV16-positive patients, expansion of HPV-responsive T cells during chemoradiotherapy was associated with better recurrence-free survival.

Repertoires were sampled multiple times during chemoradiotherapy, which allowed clonal expansion in the tumor microenvironment to be followed. The CDR3 has 13 amino acids, counting the end cysteine and phenylalanine. The retained sequence is limited to the CDR3, 39 bases, with the frame set at the first base. Trimming at the junction amounts to 4 bases on V and 1 base on J, and the germline ends lie 8 bases apart. The CDR1 and CDR2 encoded by the germline V gene are SGHRS and YFSETQ. The sequence came from a human donor with HPV-associated anogenital cancer. This specimen was acquired from a patient who underwent chemoradiotherapy. Recombination joined TRBV5-1 with TRBJ1-1; the D gene is not confidently resolved. For the CDR3, the sequence is CASSRNWNTEAFF. The DNA sequence is given as TGCGCCAGCAGCAGAAATTGGAACACTGAAGCTTTCTTT. Joined to the reference TRBV5-1 and TRBJ1-1 proteins, this CDR3 gives the full variable domain: KAGVTQTPRYLIKTRGQQVTLSCSPISGHRSVSWYQQTPGQGLQFLFEYFSETQRNKGNFPGRFSGRQFSNSRSEMNVSTLELGDSALYLCASSRNWNTEAFFGQGTRLTVV.